This T cell receptor beta chain was obtained from a study of graft-versus-host responses after intestinal transplantation. As regards this clone: No antigen is known for it.

Trimming took off 8 bases at V and 1 base at J, with 9 bases between the two ends. This CDR3 is built from 14 residues. In germline, CDR1 is MNHNS, CDR2 SASEGT. The data were produced by immunoSEQ multiplex PCR, yet TCRdb's version contains in-frame clones alone and is incomplete. The sample shows tens of thousands of clones, 85% to 95% of them seen only once. The rearrangement uses TRBV6-1 and TRBJ2-6, with D unclear. The sequence derives from a human donor who received an intestinal transplant. This material consisted of unstimulated CD8+ T cells sorted from spleen or lymph node cells, taken before intestinal transplant. The CDR3 protein is CASSFQSGANVLTF. Here the CDR3 DNA reads TGTGCCAGCTCATTCCAATCTGGGGCCAACGTCCTGACTTTC.